The clone carrying this TCR beta chain was seen at least ten times. Germline V gene lookup returns CDR1 MNHEY and CDR2 SVGEGT. With V trimmed by 5 bases and J by 9 bases, 7 bases remained unmatched. This CDR3 contains 15 residues. This specimen comes from a study of T cells in Graves' hyperthyroidism and ophthalmopathy. Regions amplified from RNA transcripts were the TCR beta CDR3 regions. When the TCR CDR3 underwent first-round RT-PCR, the HTBI primer set was used. TCRdb reprocessed the multiplex PCR reads with MiXCR, giving one entry per CDR3 protein. Altogether 200,000 or so distinct CDR3 sequences are present, about a sixth being singletons, with the ten largest covering around 52%.

The material sequenced was blood. The rearrangement joins TRBV6-2 or TRBV6-3 to TRBJ2-1, with 13 bases identical to TRBD2. This receptor was taken from a woman aged 50 to 60 with Graves' hyperthyroidism. The CDR3 coding sequence is TGTGCCAGCAGTCGAACTAGCGGGAGGGCCACTGAGCAGTTCTTC. This sequence encodes CASSRTSGRATEQFF.